These 27 T cell receptor beta chains share one sample of origin, sequenced in a study of blood T cell repertoires in COVID-19. This table comes from immunoSEQ multiplex PCR, and its TCRdb copy is limited to in-frame clones, with some not included. The sample carries some 200,000 clones, 88% recorded once. Input material: peripheral blood. These receptors all come from a man aged 70-80 years with acute or convalescent COVID-19.

The chain recombines TRBV9 with TRBJ2-7, with 9 bases fitting TRBD1. This CDR3 has 15 amino acids. The germline gives CDR1 SGDLS, CDR2 YYNGEE. J was trimmed by 2 bases and V by 0 bases; bases with no gene match: 3. This chain's CDR3 is CASSVGGTGPYEQYF. As DNA, the CDR3 is TGTGCCAGCAGCGTAGGAGGGACAGGGCCCTACGAGCAGTACTTC.

The chain couples TRBV5-1 to TRBJ1-4; 8 bases map to TRBD1. CDR1 is SGHRS, CDR2 YFSETQ, per germline. This CDR3 has 14 residues. V trimming: 4 bases; J trimming: 5 bases; junction bases outside the gene matches: 4. The CDR3 nucleotides are TGCGCCAGCAGCGCGACAGGGGTAAATGAAAAACTGTTTTTT. Protein sequence: CASSATGVNEKLFF.

V usage is TRBV18 and J usage is TRBJ1-2, with 7 bases fitting TRBD1. Germline CDR1 reads KGHSH; CDR2 reads LQKENI. The V segment lost 1 base and the J segment 6 bases; nucleotides outside the gene matches: 17. The CDR3 sequence is 18 residues long. CDR3 nucleotides: TGTGCCAGCTCACCACTTACGTCACCCGAAAGACAGGGTCATGGCTACACCTTC. Protein product: CASSPLTSPERQGHGYTF.

This chain uses TRBV14 with TRBJ2-7, with unresolved D. This CDR3 contains 13 residues. Trimming cost V 0 bases and J 2 bases, with 5 bases left between them. Germline-derived CDR1 and CDR2 are SGHDN and FVKESK. CDR3 residues: CASSQDSPYEQYF. The CDR3 DNA follows: TGTGCCAGCAGCCAAGATAGTCCCTACGAGCAGTACTTC.

The chain uses TRBV5-1 and TRBJ2-5; the match to TRBD1 covers 8 bases. Germline CDR1 reads SGHRS; CDR2 reads YFSETQ. The CDR3 totals 14 residues. Trimming cost V 0 bases and J 4 bases; bases outside gene matches: 2. The CDR3 sequence is CASSLAGGSETQYF. The CDR3 bases are TGCGCCAGCAGCTTGGCAGGGGGCTCAGAGACCCAGTACTTC.

The V call is TRBV11-2, the J call TRBJ2-1; TRBD2 matches 11 bases. Germline loops: CDR1 SGHAT, CDR2 FQNNGV. The V gene end was trimmed by 5 bases and the J gene end by 4 bases; junction bases not matched to a gene: 4. This CDR3 has 15 amino acids. For the CDR3, the DNA is TGTGCCAGCAGCCTAAGACTAGCGGGATACAATGAGCAGTTCTTC. Translating it yields CASSLRLAGYNEQFF.

The chain has TRBV6-5 and TRBJ2-5; 9 bases line up with TRBD1. Germline-derived CDR1 and CDR2 are MNHEY and SVGAGI. The CDR3 loop spans 16 amino acids. Trimming at V came to 2 bases and at J to 2 bases, leaving 6 bases not matched to a gene. In DNA, the CDR3 is TGTGCCAGCAGTTACACGACAGGGGGAACACAAGAGACCCAGTACTTC. It codes for CASSYTTGGTQETQYF.

This chain links TRBV27 with TRBJ1-1; a weak D match, TRBD1 (6 bases). This CDR3 has 13 residues. Germline V lookup: CDR1 MNHEY, CDR2 SMNVEV (reference sequence). The V end was cut by 7 bases, the J end by 4 bases, with 13 bases between. This CDR3 reads CASNPGVGTEAFF. The CDR3 DNA reads TGTGCCAGCAATCCAGGGGTCGGCACTGAAGCTTTCTTT.

This clone was recorded only once. V and J are TRBV7-8 and TRBJ2-1; 14 bases fit TRBD2. This CDR3 contains 20 residues. Germline V lookup: CDR1 SGHVS, CDR2 FQNEAQ. Trimming at V came to 0 bases and at J to 0 bases, leaving 7 bases not matched to a gene. CDR3 protein: CASSLASGLAGAPSYNEQFF. The CDR3 nucleotides read TGTGCCAGCAGCTTAGCTTCGGGACTAGCGGGAGCCCCCTCCTACAATGAGCAGTTCTTC.

The chain employs TRBV5-1 and TRBJ2-5, with 8 bases that match TRBD1. Germline CDR1 and CDR2: SGHRS and YFSETQ. V shed 4 bases, J shed 0 bases, and the junction held 5 bases outside the gene matches. This CDR3 is built from 15 residues. The CDR3 DNA follows: TGCGCCAGCAGCATACGACAGGGGTACCAAGAGACCCAGTACTTC. Protein: CASSIRQGYQETQYF.

The CDR3, as DNA: TGCGCCAGCAGCTTGATGGCGGGATCCAGAAAAGAGACCCAGTACTTC. Its protein product is CASSLMAGSRKETQYF. The V gene is TRBV5-1, the J gene TRBJ2-5; tentatively, D is TRBD2 (6 bases). This CDR3 is built from 16 residues. Trimming left V 1 base short and J 3 bases short, with 16 bases between. Germline CDR1 SGHRS, CDR2 YFSETQ.

The gene calls are TRBV6-2 or TRBV6-3 and TRBJ1-2; possibly TRBD1 for D (6 bases). The CDR3 is 15 residues long. The ends were cut back, 4 bases at V and 4 bases at J, with 16 bases in the middle. Germline CDR1 reads MNHEY; CDR2 reads SVGEGT. The CDR3 spells CASSSESGTPYGYTF. The CDR3 bases are TGTGCCAGCAGTTCGGAATCCGGGACACCCTATGGCTACACCTTC.

This clone has just one count. The V gene is TRBV7-9, the J gene TRBJ2-7, with TRBD1 identical over 8 bases. This CDR3 has 15 amino acids. CDR1 and CDR2 (germline): SEHNR, FQNEAQ (reference sequence). The V segment lost 4 bases and the J segment 9 bases; nucleotides outside the gene matches: 14. The CDR3 region has the DNA TGTGCCAGCAGCTCACGGACCCTGACAGGGGAGGTGCAGTACTTC. Protein product: CASSSRTLTGEVQYF.

This clone was detected once. The chain carries TRBV7-9 and TRBJ2-1; maybe TRBD2 (6 bases). CDR1 and CDR2 (germline): SEHNR, FQNEAQ (reference sequence). The V gene lost 2 bases and the J gene lost 10 bases, with 12 bases spanning the gap. CDR3 size: 13 residues. The CDR3 region has the DNA TGTGCCAGCAGCTTATCCGGTGGGGGGGAGCAGTTCTTC. Its protein product is CASSLSGGGEQFF.

The chain combines TRBV2 with TRBJ1-4; a possible D gene is TRBD1 (5 bases). The CDR3 has 15 residues. Germline CDR1 reads SNHLY; CDR2 reads FYNNEI. V was clipped by 7 bases and J by 7 bases, with 19 bases between them. Written as DNA, the CDR3 is TGTGCCAGCATGCTAGGTGCTGGGGCCGGTGAAAAACTGTTTTTT. It codes for CASMLGAGAGEKLFF. The full variable domain, its missing parts supplied by reference TRBV2 and TRBJ1-4, is EPEVTQTPSHQVTQMGQEVILRCVPISNHLYFYWYRQILGQKVEFLVSFYNNEISEKSEIFDDQFSVERPDGSNFTLKIRSTKLEDSAMYFCASMLGAGAGEKLFFGSGTQLSVL.

V usage is TRBV9 and J usage is TRBJ1-1, with 8 nucleotides matching TRBD1. Trimming cost V 4 bases and J 0 bases; bases outside gene matches: 11. This CDR3 has 17 amino acids. The germline V gene has CDR1 SGDLS and CDR2 YYNGEE. The CDR3 protein is CASSSGGAGIMNTEAFF. CDR3 DNA sequence: TGTGCCAGCAGCTCAGGGGGCGCGGGGATCATGAACACTGAAGCTTTCTTT.

The V call is TRBV7-8, the J call TRBJ2-3; TRBD2 is a possible D gene (6 bases). The germline gives CDR1 SGHVS, CDR2 FQNEAQ. The CDR3 runs to 16 residues. Between the trimmed V and J ends, which lost 8 bases and 4 bases, there was a span of 22 bases. CDR3 coding DNA: TGTGCCAGCTCCCATGATCCGGGAGCCCGCCCAGATACGCAGTATTTT. Amino acid sequence: CASSHDPGARPDTQYF.

CDR3 protein: CASSLGQSQETQYF. The CDR3 DNA reads as TGTGCCAGCAGCCTCGGACAGTCCCAGGAGACCCAGTACTTC. The V gene is TRBV7-9, the J gene TRBJ2-5; maybe TRBD1 (6 bases). V was trimmed by 5 bases and J by 5 bases, leaving 15 bases between them. Germline CDR1 reads SEHNR; CDR2 reads FQNEAQ (reference sequence). This CDR3 comprises 14 residues.

This chain uses TRBV5-1 with TRBJ2-7, with TRBD1 as a possible D gene (7 bases). The CDR3 is 16 amino acids. Germline V gives CDR1 SGHRS, CDR2 YFSETQ. Trimming shortened V by 3 bases and J by 1 base, and 17 bases separated the two germline ends. The CDR3 DNA reads as TGCGCCAGCAGCTGGGGGGAGACAGGGAGGTCCTACGAGCAGTACTTC. Its protein product is CASSWGETGRSYEQYF.

V and J are TRBV5-1 and TRBJ1-2; no reliable D call. CDR3 length: 15 residues. CDR1 is SGHRS, CDR2 YFSETQ, per germline. The germline V and J ends were trimmed by 0 bases and 8 bases, with 17 bases remaining between them. For the CDR3, the DNA is TGCGCCAGCAGCTTGGCCCCTCTTAAGGGCGGGGGCTACACCTTC. Its protein is CASSLAPLKGGGYTF.

This clone showed up just once. This sequence joins TRBV6-6 and TRBJ1-6, with D maybe TRBD1 (5 bases). V shed 6 bases and J shed 9 bases, with 15 bases lying between them. The CDR3 loop spans 14 amino acids. Germline values: CDR1 MNHNY, CDR2 SVGAGI (reference sequence). The CDR3: CASSSYYRGSPLHF. The CDR3 nucleotides are TGTGCCAGCAGCAGCTACTATAGGGGTTCACCCCTCCACTTT.

The V gene is TRBV30, the J gene TRBJ2-1; 8 bases match TRBD2. With V trimmed by 1 base and J by 7 bases, 12 bases remained unmatched. CDR1 is GTSNPN, CDR2 SVGIG, per germline (reference sequence). CDR3 size: 16 residues. This CDR3 reads CAWSGTLAGLGNEQFF. The CDR3 bases are TGTGCCTGGAGTGGCACATTAGCGGGATTGGGGAATGAGCAGTTCTTC.

The chain uses TRBV18 and TRBJ2-7; D possibly corresponds to TRBD2 (5 bases). This CDR3 has 15 residues. Trimming left V 1 base short and J 6 bases short, with 16 bases between. The germline V gene encodes CDR1 KGHSH and CDR2 LQKENI. The CDR3 region is CASSPQWIGGGEQYF. The CDR3 DNA sequence: TGTGCCAGCTCACCACAATGGATAGGAGGAGGCGAGCAGTACTTC.

The rearrangement uses TRBV10-3 and TRBJ2-7; 7 bases align to TRBD1. Looked up from germline, CDR1 is ENHRY and CDR2 is SYGVKD. Trimming at V came to 6 bases and at J to 7 bases, leaving 9 bases not matched to a gene. The CDR3 sequence is 13 residues long. In DNA form, the CDR3 reads TGTGCCATCAGACCCGGACAGGTTGGAGAGCAGTACTTC. Residues: CAIRPGQVGEQYF.

The chain is built from TRBV4-1 and TRBJ2-7, with 11 bases that match TRBD1. V was pared by 5 bases and J by 2 bases, with 5 bases of the junction left unmatched. This CDR3 has 15 amino acids. Germline V gene data show CDR1 as MGHRA and CDR2 as YSYEKL. CDR3 sequence: CASSVRDRGTYEQYF. DNA for the CDR3: TGCGCCAGCAGCGTTCGGGACAGGGGGACCTACGAGCAGTACTTC.

The J gene is TRBJ2-1, the V gene TRBV10-3, with unresolved D. CDR1 and CDR2 from the germline V gene are ENHRY and SYGVKD. The CDR3 has 15 residues. Trimming took off 0 bases at V and 0 bases at J, with 6 bases between the two ends. CDR3 coding DNA: TGTGCCATCAGTGAGTCGAAGAGCTCCTACAATGAGCAGTTCTTC. It yields the protein CAISESKSSYNEQFF.

The rearrangement uses TRBV4-1 and TRBJ2-7; 9 positions match TRBD2. In germline, CDR1 is MGHRA, CDR2 YSYEKL. V shed 4 bases, J shed 3 bases, and the junction held 13 bases outside the gene matches. The length of the CDR3 is 17 residues. CDR3 residues: CASSRGPSSGRRYEQYF. CDR3 sequence (DNA): TGCGCCAGCAGCCGGGGCCCCTCCAGCGGGAGGCGCTACGAGCAGTACTTC.